Listed below are T cell receptor beta chains from one sample, sequenced in a study of CD8+CD57+ T cells in acquired aplastic anemia. A single record per CDR3 protein comes from TCRdb applying MiXCR to the reads. The sample carries about 400,000 distinct CDR3 sequences, 65% to 80% recorded once. The sequencing input was sorted CD4+, CD8+, or CD8+CD57+ T cells (not recorded which) from PBMCs. All receptors come from a human donor in good health, serving as a control. Each CDR3 is given with its conserved first and last residue. A D gene is named only where the DNA matches it firmly. Clone sizes are given selectively: once, few, many, or a class where the clone is expanded.

j_call	d_call	clone_size	v_call	cdr3_aa	cdr3_nt
TRBJ2-3	.	.	TRBV2	CASSTNPGDTQYF	TGTGCCAGTAGCACTAATCCGGGGGATACGCAGTATTTT
TRBJ1-4	.	many	TRBV7-8	CASSFGQGYEKLFF	TGTGCCAGCAGCTTCGGGCAGGGTTATGAAAAACTGTTTTTT
TRBJ1-2	.	.	TRBV7-2	CASTLPARDYPF	TGTGCCAGCACCCTACCAGCTAGGGACTACCCCTTC
TRBJ2-5	TRBD1	once	TRBV5-1	CASSSGQGDSQYF	TGCGCCAGCAGCTCCGGACAGGGAGATTCCCAGTACTTC
TRBJ2-7	.	.	TRBV7-9	CASSTIYEQYF	TGTGCCAGCAGCACTATCTACGAGCAGTACTTC
TRBJ2-1	.	.	TRBV10-1	CASSRSRGPYNEQFF	TGTGCCAGCAGCCGTAGCCGGGGGCCCTACAATGAGCAGTTCTTC
TRBJ1-5	.	.	TRBV7-2	CASSQGHLREVLQF	TGTGCCAGCAGCCAAGGACACCTACGTGAAGTACTTCAGTTT
TRBJ2-7	TRBD1	.	TRBV12-5	CASGRDRGRGLYEQYF	TGTGCTAGTGGCCGAGACCGCGGCAGGGGGCTCTACGAGCAGTACTTC
TRBJ1-2	TRBD1	.	TRBV12-3/TRBV12-4	CASKRGQGTGYTF	TGTGCCAGCAAGCGGGGACAGGGGACTGGCTACACCTTC
TRBJ1-2	.	once	TRBV4-2	CASSQDPHAKDGYAF	TGTGCCAGCAGCCAAGATCCCCATGCTAAGGACGGCTACGCCTTC
TRBJ2-5	TRBD1	.	TRBV29-1	CSVDRAGGETQYF	TGCAGCGTTGATAGGGCAGGGGGAGAGACCCAGTACTTC
TRBJ1-2	TRBD1	few	TRBV7-9	CASSLPGTGPTGGYTF	TGTGCCAGCAGCCTACCCGGGACAGGCCCAACTGGTGGCTACACCTTC
TRBJ1-4	.	.	TRBV2	CASSPDGDDEKLFF	TGTGCCAGCAGCCCCGACGGCGATGATGAAAAACTGTTTTTT
TRBJ1-2	.	.	TRBV7-9	CASSHQGRVDRSGF	TGTGCCAGCAGCCACCAAGGCAGAGTGGATCGTTCGGGCTTC
TRBJ1-4	.	.	TRBV19	CASRTPREAFFKQFF	TGTGCCAGTAGAACACCTAGGGAAGCTTTCTTTAAACAATTCTTT
TRBJ2-7	TRBD1	few	TRBV29-1	CSATGQGAHEQYF	TGCAGCGCCACCGGACAGGGGGCCCACGAGCAGTACTTC
TRBJ2-5	TRBD1	.	TRBV12-3/TRBV12-4	CASSPPAGTGQETQYF	TGTGCCAGCAGTCCCCCGGCCGGGACAGGGCAAGAGACCCAGTACTTC
TRBJ1-6	.	.	TRBV6-1	CATIHINSPLHF	TGTGCCACCATACATATCAATTCACCCCTCCACTTT
TRBJ1-6	.	many	TRBV2	CASSEEAGVESPLHF	TGTGCCAGCAGTGAAGAGGCAGGGGTAGAGTCACCCCTCCACTTT
TRBJ1-2	TRBD1	.	TRBV12-3/TRBV12-4	CASSFTGTVSYGYTF	TGTGCCAGCAGTTTCACCGGGACAGTCTCCTATGGCTACACCTTC
TRBJ2-3	.	.	TRBV20-1	CSARTLVSVNF	TGCAGTGCTAGGACACTAGTCTCGGTCAATTTT
TRBJ1-3	TRBD1	.	TRBV2	CAREPDRGPGRTIYF	TGTGCCAGGGAACCCGACAGGGGGCCTGGAAGGACCATATATTTT
TRBJ2-1	.	many	TRBV20-1	CSANPGGAQLGNEQFF	TGCAGTGCTAACCCTGGGGGGGCCCAGCTAGGTAATGAGCAGTTCTTC
TRBJ2-3	TRBD2	once	TRBV7-2	CASSLASGDTDSQYF	TGTGCCAGCAGCTTAGCTAGCGGGGACACAGACTCGCAGTATTTT
TRBJ1-1	.	many	TRBV7-3	CASSSQIGENTEAFF	TGTGCCAGCAGCTCGCAAATAGGGGAGAACACTGAAGCTTTCTTT
TRBJ1-3	.	.	TRBV7-6	CASSFERYEHYLSTIYF	TGTGCCAGCAGCTTCGAAAGATACGAACACTATTTAAGCACCATATATTTT
TRBJ1-2	TRBD1	few	TRBV4-1	CASSQDIQPVLQGGDGYTF	TGCGCCAGCAGCCAAGACATTCAACCGGTTTTACAGGGGGGGGATGGCTACACCTTC
TRBJ1-2	.	many	TRBV15	CATSRDKGGRGYTF	TGTGCCACCAGCAGAGATAAGGGTGGTCGTGGCTACACCTTC
TRBJ2-1	.	many	TRBV7-2	CASSSTLTATGWGDEQFF	TGTGCCAGCAGCTCGACCCTGACAGCGACTGGATGGGGGGATGAGCAGTTCTTC
TRBJ2-4	TRBD1	few	TRBV12-3/TRBV12-4	CASSLGSGQGAVNIQYF	TGTGCCAGCAGTTTAGGATCAGGACAGGGAGCGGTAAACATTCAGTACTTC
TRBJ1-1	.	once	TRBV25-1	CASSDLTVNTEAFF	TGTGCCAGCAGCGACCTTACGGTAAACACTGAAGCTTTCTTT
TRBJ2-1	TRBD2	.	TRBV2	CASSERWEGLQFF	TGTGCCAGCAGTGAAAGGTGGGAGGGACTGCAGTTCTTC
TRBJ2-7	.	.	TRBV5-1	CASSKASALARDEQYF	TGTGCCAGCAGTAAAGCTTCTGCTTTGGCCCGCGACGAGCAGTACTTC
TRBJ1-1	.	many	TRBV27	CASSFGQLKGNTEAFF	TGTGCCAGCAGTTTCGGACAGCTAAAAGGGAACACTGAAGCTTTCTTT
TRBJ2-3	.	.	TRBV7-2	CASSSDRETQYFGF	.